Below are 24 T cell receptor beta chains sequenced from a single sample in a study of blood T cell repertoires in COVID-19. Assay: immunoSEQ multiplex PCR; the TCRdb copy retains only in-frame clones and omits some. This table has around 620,000 clones, approximately 90% appearing once. The sample taken for sequencing was peripheral blood. The receptors originated from a woman aged 18-29 years with acute or convalescent COVID-19.

For the CDR3, the DNA is TGTGCCAGCAGTTTACAGGGGGCCAATCAGCCCCAGCATTTT. Protein product: CASSLQGANQPQHF. This chain links TRBV28 with TRBJ1-5; TRBD1 matches 8 bases. The CDR3 runs 14 residues. Germline loops: CDR1 MDHEN, CDR2 SYDVKM. With 2 bases clipped from V and 3 bases from J, the junction kept 0 bases outside the gene matches. The entire variable domain, with the rest obtained from reference TRBV28 and TRBJ1-5, is as follows: DVKVTQSSRYLVKRTGEKVFLECVQDMDHENMFWYRQDPGLGLRLIYFSYDVKMKEKGDIPEGYSVSREKKERFSLILESASTNQTSMYLCASSLQGANQPQHFGDGTRLSIL.

CDR3 residues: CASSLVGAGGLYEQFF. In DNA, the CDR3 is TGTGCCAGCAGCTTAGTAGGGGCAGGGGGATTATATGAGCAGTTCTTC. The chain links TRBV7-2 to TRBJ2-1; TRBD1 agrees at 7 bases. V shed 1 base, J shed 8 bases, and the junction held 11 bases outside the gene matches. Germline CDR1 SGHTA, CDR2 FQGNSA. This CDR3 is built from 16 residues.

This clone was recorded only once. This chain uses TRBV30 with TRBJ2-2, with D perhaps TRBD2 (5 bases). Deletions cut 2 bases from V and 5 bases from J, with 6 bases between. Per germline, CDR1 GTSNPN and CDR2 SVGIG (reference sequence). The CDR3 consists of 12 residues. CDR3 DNA sequence: TGTGCCTGGAGTTCGGGGACCGGGGAGCTGTTTTTT. Residues: CAWSSGTGELFF.

This chain uses TRBV2 with TRBJ1-2; TRBD1 is a possible D gene (5 bases). Trimming pared 3 bases from V and 4 bases from J, leaving 15 bases between. The CDR3 has 15 amino acids. The V gene's germline CDR1 is SNHLY and CDR2 FYNNEI. Here the CDR3 DNA reads TGTGCCAGCAGTGAGAACAGGTCTAAACTCTATGGCTACACCTTC. This gives the protein CASSENRSKLYGYTF. The complete variable domain, with remaining parts taken from reference TRBV2 and TRBJ1-2, reads EPEVTQTPSHQVTQMGQEVILRCVPISNHLYFYWYRQILGQKVEFLVSFYNNEISEKSEIFDDQFSVERPDGSNFTLKIRSTKLEDSAMYFCASSENRSKLYGYTFGSGTRLTVV.

This rearrangement joins TRBV7-2 to TRBJ2-7, with D maybe TRBD1 (6 bases). Per germline, CDR1 SGHTA and CDR2 FQGNSA. The CDR3 length is 16 residues. V lost 1 base to trimming and J lost 2 bases, with 15 bases between them. This CDR3 is CASSLGGQITTYEQYF. The CDR3 DNA is TGTGCCAGCAGCTTAGGCGGACAGATTACTACCTACGAGCAGTACTTC. Full variable domain (missing parts from reference TRBV7-2 and TRBJ2-7): GAGVSQSPSNKVTEKGKDVELRCDPISGHTALYWYRQSLGQGLEFLIYFQGNSAPDKSGLPSDRFSAERTGGSVSTLTIQRTQQEDSAVYLCASSLGGQITTYEQYFGPGTRLTVT.

This chain connects TRBV7-4 to TRBJ2-3, with 9 nucleotides matching TRBD2. J was trimmed by 2 bases and V by 7 bases; bases with no gene match: 19. The CDR3 runs to 19 residues. CDR1 and CDR2 (germline): SGHVT, SQSDAQ. CDR3 DNA: TGTGCCAGCACCAATCGGGCGGGGGGGCCGCCAATCCCCACAGATACGCAGTATTTT. Amino acids: CASTNRAGGPPIPTDTQYF. The full variable domain, with the rest looked up from reference TRBV7-4 and TRBJ2-3, is GAGVSQSPRYKVAKRGRDVALRCDSISGHVTLYWYRQTLGQGSEVLTYSQSDAQRDKSGRPSGRFSAERPERSVSTLKIQRTEQGDSAVYLCASTNRAGGPPIPTDTQYFGPGTRLTVL.

This clone came up a few times. The gene calls are TRBV19 and TRBJ1-2, with 7 bases lining up with TRBD1. CDR3 length: 14 amino acids. Germline assignment: CDR1 LNHDA and CDR2 SQIVND (reference sequence). V trimming: 6 bases; J trimming: 0 bases; junction bases outside the gene matches: 4. The CDR3 DNA sequence: TGTGCCAGTAGAAGGGACAGCTCTAACTATGGCTACACCTTC. Translating gives CASRRDSSNYGYTF.

The chain has TRBV5-1 and TRBJ2-5; D is possibly TRBD1 (8 bases). The CDR3 is 14 amino acids. CDR1 is SGHRS, CDR2 YFSETQ, per germline. The ends were cut back, 4 bases at V and 3 bases at J, with 13 bases in the middle. CDR3 DNA: TGCGCCAGCAGCGATACAGGGGGGGAAGAGACCCAGTACTTC. Encoded protein: CASSDTGGEETQYF.

This clone was seen only a few times. The chain carries TRBV6-5 and TRBJ1-2; 7 bases match TRBD1. The CDR3 has 13 amino acids. V shed 3 bases and J 6 bases; nucleotides not matched to a gene: 4. CDR1 and CDR2 from the germline V gene are MNHEY and SVGAGI. The CDR3 bases are TGTGCCAGCAGTTATCAGGGGGGCAATGGCTACACCTTC. Protein sequence: CASSYQGGNGYTF.

With respect to this clone: Other DNA sequences from this sample encode an identical CDR3 as well. This rearrangement joins TRBV2 to TRBJ1-2; D uncertain. Germline CDR1 SNHLY, CDR2 FYNNEI. The CDR3 has 13 amino acids. Trimming removed 1 base from V and 4 bases from J, with 7 bases in between. CDR3 sequence reads: CASSEGPGYGYTF. CDR3 sequence (DNA): TGTGCCAGCAGTGAAGGCCCGGGCTATGGCTACACCTTC.

The genes are TRBV5-4 and TRBJ2-7; D is ambiguous. Trimming removed 0 bases at V and 0 bases at J, with 7 bases between. This CDR3 is 14 amino acids long. Germline assignment: CDR1 SGHNT and CDR2 YYREEE (reference sequence). The CDR3 coding sequence is TGTGCCAGCAGCTTGGACCGGAGCTCCTACGAGCAGTACTTC. The encoded protein is CASSLDRSSYEQYF.

The V gene is TRBV2, the J gene TRBJ1-1, with a possible D match to TRBD1 (5 bases). From germline, CDR1 is SNHLY and CDR2 FYNNEI. The V and J ends lost 4 bases and 7 bases respectively, with 7 bases between them. This CDR3 contains 11 residues. CDR3 sequence: CASSGQIEAFF. The CDR3 DNA reads TGTGCCAGCAGTGGACAGATTGAAGCTTTCTTT.

As for this clone: This CDR3 is missing its conserved last phenylalanine or tryptophan, likely due to a read error. The limits of the CDR3 on the DNA are not certain, so only TCRdb's listed CDR3 is given. V and J are TRBV21-1 and TRBJ1-2; TRBD1, the D gene given by the table, was not confirmed from the DNA. TRBV21-1 is a pseudogene segment. The CDR3 has 15 residues if both end residues are counted. The CDR3 here is CASSKVRLIEGAKGA.

DNA of the CDR3: TGTGCCAGTAGAGACAGGGGACCCTACAATGAGCAGTTCTTC. Its protein product is CASRDRGPYNEQFF. The V call is TRBV19, the J call TRBJ2-1; 8 bases align to TRBD1. This CDR3 has 14 residues. The junction had 3 bases not matched to a gene; V was cut back by 6 bases and J by 2 bases. Germline loops: CDR1 LNHDA, CDR2 SQIVND (reference sequence).

V and J are TRBV5-3 and TRBJ2-3; D is unresolved. TRBV5-3 counts as an open reading frame of uncertain function. V was cut by 1 base and J by 8 bases, with 32 bases left in between. This CDR3 has 20 residues. CDR3 in DNA: TGTGCCAGAAGCTTGCGTGAGTTCCAGTGCTATGCGGCACACCTTCGTACGCAGTATTTT. Translating it yields CARSLREFQCYAAHLRTQYF.

The chain couples TRBV7-2 to TRBJ2-2; 10 bases fit TRBD2. Per germline, CDR1 SGHTA and CDR2 FQGNSA. J was trimmed by 4 bases and V by 2 bases; bases with no gene match: 10. This CDR3 spans 18 amino acids. CDR3 sequence reads: CASSLRAGGPTSTGELFF. The CDR3 DNA reads as TGTGCCAGCAGCTTACGAGCGGGGGGGCCGACGAGCACCGGGGAGCTGTTTTTT.

J is TRBJ1-3 and V is TRBV9; 8 bases map to TRBD1. Trimming took 0 bases from V and 4 from J; bases not matched to a gene: 6. Germline V lookup: CDR1 SGDLS, CDR2 YYNGEE. The CDR3 loop spans 16 amino acids. The CDR3 DNA reads TGTGCCAGCAGCGTAGAAGGGACAGGCGACGGAAACACCATATATTTT. Protein product: CASSVEGTGDGNTIYF.

This clone has a single count. The rearrangement joins TRBV21-1 to TRBJ2-7; TRBD1 is taken as the D call from the table, unchecked against the DNA. TRBV21-1 is an annotated pseudogene. The CDR3 totals 14 residues. CDR3 sequence reads: CASSTPGNVGEQYF. CDR3 DNA: TGTGCCAGCAGCACACCAGGGAATGTTGGGGAGCAGTACTTC.

The V call is TRBV24-1, the J call TRBJ2-1; 7 bases fit TRBD1. Germline CDR1 KGHDR, CDR2 SFDVKD. This CDR3 is 17 amino acids long. Germline trimming cut 6 bases from V and 6 bases from J; bases unmatched to any gene: 16. Here the CDR3 reads CATSRRQGTKSSNEQFF. CDR3 bases: TGTGCCACCAGTCGCCGACAGGGAACAAAATCTTCCAATGAGCAGTTCTTC.

The rearrangement uses TRBV29-1 and TRBJ1-1, with a weak D call TRBD1 (5 bases). The V end was cut by 5 bases, the J end by 0 bases, with 10 bases between. The CDR3 is made up of 13 amino acids. Germline CDR1 SQVTM, CDR2 ANQGSEA. In DNA, the CDR3 is TGCAGCGTTCTAAGACAGATGAACACTGAAGCTTTCTTT. This encodes CSVLRQMNTEAFF.

The chain carries TRBV19 and TRBJ1-5, with TRBD1 matching 10 bases. The CDR3 consists of 14 residues. CDR1 LNHDA and CDR2 SQIVND come from the germline V gene (reference sequence). The V gene end was trimmed by 8 bases and the J gene end by 8 bases; junction bases not matched to a gene: 9. The CDR3 nucleotides read TGTGCCAGTTCTACGACAGGGGGCTGGAAGCCCCAGCATTTT. This sequence encodes CASSTTGGWKPQHF. Drawing the rest from reference TRBV19 and TRBJ1-5, the complete variable domain is DGGITQSPKYLFRKEGQNVTLSCEQNLNHDAMYWYRQDPGQGLRLIYYSQIVNDFQKGDIAEGYSVSREKKESFPLTVTSAQKNPTAFYLCASSTTGGWKPQHFGDGTRLSIL.

The rearrangement uses TRBV19 and TRBJ1-5, with D possibly TRBD1 on 6 matching bases. The CDR3 has 14 residues. V gave up 9 bases and J gave up 8 bases, with 20 bases separating them. CDR1 LNHDA and CDR2 SQIVND come from the germline V gene (reference sequence). The DNA for the CDR3 is TGTGCCAGCGCTACGGAAGGGGGAGCGAAGCCCCAGCATTTT. It codes for CASATEGGAKPQHF.

The chain couples TRBV18 to TRBJ1-1; D might be TRBD1 (5 bases). The CDR3 runs 15 residues. Trimming took 2 bases from V and 6 from J, leaving 16 bases between them. Germline CDR1 and CDR2: KGHSH and LQKENI. The CDR3 protein is CASSPTLAGSAEAFF. CDR3 nucleotide sequence: TGTGCCAGCTCACCAACGTTAGCAGGGTCCGCTGAAGCTTTCTTT.

The V and J genes are TRBV11-2 and TRBJ2-2; D is perhaps TRBD1 (6 bases). CDR3 length: 17 amino acids. V was pared by 4 bases and J by 4 bases, with 19 bases between. Per germline, CDR1 SGHAT and CDR2 FQNNGV. DNA for the CDR3: TGTGCCAGCAGCTCTACGGTCTCAGGGGATCGCACCGGGGAGCTGTTTTTT. Translation: CASSSTVSGDRTGELFF.